The clone carrying this TCR beta chain has a handful of counts. Amplified TCR beta CDR3 regions derived from RNA transcripts. An initial round of RT-PCR targeting the TCR CDR3 relied on the HTBI primer set. TCRdb reanalysed the multiplex PCR reads using MiXCR and keeps one entry per CDR3 protein. Of under 450,000 distinct CDR3 sequences in the sample, 15% to 20% were seen once. The PBMCs were taken from over 9.5 ml of fresh peripheral blood. The data belong to a study of T cells in Graves' hyperthyroidism and ophthalmopathy. Study details: Blood from the periphery was taken at initial diagnosis, before any treatment.

The junction had 8 bases not matched to a gene; V was cut back by 5 bases and J by 4 bases. This CDR3 has 15 amino acids. The germline V gene has CDR1 LNHDA and CDR2 SQIVND (reference sequence). The sample consisted of blood. The rearrangement joins TRBV19 to TRBJ2-5; 9 bases agree with TRBD1. The TCR comes from a woman in her 30s with Graves' hyperthyroidism that later progressed to Graves' ophthalmopathy. CDR3 sequence reads: CASSLRDREGETQYF. CDR3 nucleotides: TGTGCCAGTAGTCTGAGGGACAGGGAGGGAGAGACCCAGTACTTC.